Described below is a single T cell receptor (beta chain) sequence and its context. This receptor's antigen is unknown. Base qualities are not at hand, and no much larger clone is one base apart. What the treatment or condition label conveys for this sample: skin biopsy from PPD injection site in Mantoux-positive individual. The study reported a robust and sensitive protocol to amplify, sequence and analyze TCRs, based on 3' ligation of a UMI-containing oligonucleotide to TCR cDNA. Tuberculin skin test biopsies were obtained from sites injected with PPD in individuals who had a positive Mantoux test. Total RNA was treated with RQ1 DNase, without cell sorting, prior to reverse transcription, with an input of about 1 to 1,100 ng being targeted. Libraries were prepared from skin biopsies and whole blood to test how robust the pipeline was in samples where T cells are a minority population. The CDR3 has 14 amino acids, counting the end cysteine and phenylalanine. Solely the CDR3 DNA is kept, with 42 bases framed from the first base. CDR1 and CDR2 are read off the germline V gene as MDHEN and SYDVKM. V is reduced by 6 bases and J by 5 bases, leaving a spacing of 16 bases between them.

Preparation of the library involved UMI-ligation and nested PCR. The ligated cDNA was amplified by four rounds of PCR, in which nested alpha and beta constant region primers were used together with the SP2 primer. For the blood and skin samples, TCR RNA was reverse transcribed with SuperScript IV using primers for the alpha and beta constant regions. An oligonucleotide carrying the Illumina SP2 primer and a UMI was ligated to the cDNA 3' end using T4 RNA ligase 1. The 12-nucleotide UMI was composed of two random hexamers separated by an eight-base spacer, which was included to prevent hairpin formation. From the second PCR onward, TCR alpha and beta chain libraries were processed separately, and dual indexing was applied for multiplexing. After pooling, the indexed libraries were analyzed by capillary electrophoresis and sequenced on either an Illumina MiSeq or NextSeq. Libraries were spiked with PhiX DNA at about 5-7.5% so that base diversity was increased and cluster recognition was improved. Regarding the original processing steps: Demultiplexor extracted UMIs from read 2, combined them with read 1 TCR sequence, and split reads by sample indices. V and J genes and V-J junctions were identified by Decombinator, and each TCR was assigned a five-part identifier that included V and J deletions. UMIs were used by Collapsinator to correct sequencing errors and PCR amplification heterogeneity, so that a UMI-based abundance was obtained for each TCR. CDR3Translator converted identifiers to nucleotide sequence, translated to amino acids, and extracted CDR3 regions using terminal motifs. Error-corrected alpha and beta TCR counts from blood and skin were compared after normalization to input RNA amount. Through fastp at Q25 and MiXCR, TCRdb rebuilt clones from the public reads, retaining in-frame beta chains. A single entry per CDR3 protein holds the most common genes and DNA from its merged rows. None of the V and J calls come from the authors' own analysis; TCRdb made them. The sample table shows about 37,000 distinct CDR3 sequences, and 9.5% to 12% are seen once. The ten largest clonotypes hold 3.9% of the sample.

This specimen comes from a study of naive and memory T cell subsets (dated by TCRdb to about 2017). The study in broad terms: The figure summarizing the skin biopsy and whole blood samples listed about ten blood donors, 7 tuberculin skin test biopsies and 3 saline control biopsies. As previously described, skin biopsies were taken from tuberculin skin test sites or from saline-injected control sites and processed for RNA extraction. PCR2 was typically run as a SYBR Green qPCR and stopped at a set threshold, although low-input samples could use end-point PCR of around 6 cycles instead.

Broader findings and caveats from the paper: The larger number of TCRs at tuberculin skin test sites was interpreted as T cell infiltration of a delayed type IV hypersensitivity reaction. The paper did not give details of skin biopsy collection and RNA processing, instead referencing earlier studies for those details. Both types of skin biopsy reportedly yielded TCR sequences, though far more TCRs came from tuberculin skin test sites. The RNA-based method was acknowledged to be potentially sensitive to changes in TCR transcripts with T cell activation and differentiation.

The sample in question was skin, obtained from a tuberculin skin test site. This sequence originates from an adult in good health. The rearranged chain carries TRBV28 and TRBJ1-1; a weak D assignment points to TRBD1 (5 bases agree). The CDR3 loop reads CASSRPGRGTEAFF. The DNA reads TGTGCCAGCAGCCGCCCGGGACGAGGGACTGAAGCTTTCTTT.